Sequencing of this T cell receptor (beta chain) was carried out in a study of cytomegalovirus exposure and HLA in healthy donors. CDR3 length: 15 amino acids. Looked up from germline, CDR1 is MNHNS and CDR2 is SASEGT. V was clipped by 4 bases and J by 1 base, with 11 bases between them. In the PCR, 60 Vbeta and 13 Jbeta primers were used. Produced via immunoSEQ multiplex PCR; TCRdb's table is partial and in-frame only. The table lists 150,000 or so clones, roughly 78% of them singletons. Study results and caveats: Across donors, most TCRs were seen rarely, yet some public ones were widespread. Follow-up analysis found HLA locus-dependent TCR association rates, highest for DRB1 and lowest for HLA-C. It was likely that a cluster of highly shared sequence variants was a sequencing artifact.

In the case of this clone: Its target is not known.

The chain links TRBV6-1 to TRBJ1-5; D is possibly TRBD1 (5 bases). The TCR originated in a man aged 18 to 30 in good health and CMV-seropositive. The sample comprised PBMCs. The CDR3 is CASSGTGLSNQPQHF. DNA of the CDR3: TGTGCCAGCAGTGGAACAGGATTAAGCAATCAGCCCCAGCATTTT.